A single sample is the source of the 9 T cell receptor beta chains below, sequenced in a study of shared clonotypes between healthy human individuals. Terminally differentiated effector memory CD45RA+ cells were excluded by CCR7 positive selection of CD45RO-negative cells. Sequencing used immunoSEQ multiplex PCR; TCRdb keeps in-frame clones, though not all of them. The repertoire holds hundreds of thousands of clones, with about 96% as singletons. The sample comprised naive CD8+ T cells sorted from blood. The receptors originated from a man aged 25-45 years in good health.

The genes are TRBV5-1 and TRBJ2-2; TRBD1 matches at 7 bases. J lost 7 bases, V lost 4 bases, and 10 bases had no gene match. The CDR3 is made up of 15 amino acids. Germline lookup yields CDR1 SGHRS and CDR2 YFSETQ. The CDR3 DNA reads as TGCGCCAGCAGCCCCCGGGACAGTTCTCTCGGGGAGCTGTTTTTT. This sequence encodes CASSPRDSSLGELFF.

This clone was observed a single time. The V and J genes are TRBV27 and TRBJ1-4; possibly TRBD1 for D (5 bases). Germline CDR1 is MNHEY and CDR2 is SMNVEV (reference sequence). The V and J ends lost 3 bases and 3 bases respectively, with 11 bases between them. The CDR3 totals 15 residues. The DNA for the CDR3 is TGTGCCAGCAGTTTGTTCAGGGCCGCTAATGAAAAACTGTTTTTT. Its translation is CASSLFRAANEKLFF.

The J gene is TRBJ1-2, the V gene TRBV13, with D possibly matching TRBD1 (5 bases). V was clipped by 3 bases and J by 6 bases, with 14 bases between them. CDR1 and CDR2 (germline): PRHDT, FYEKMQ (reference sequence). The CDR3 has 14 residues. This CDR3 is CASSFMTVGDGYTF. DNA of the CDR3: TGTGCCAGCAGCTTTATGACAGTTGGGGATGGCTACACCTTC.

The V gene is TRBV4-1, the J gene TRBJ2-1; 11 nucleotides line up with TRBD2. Germline-derived CDR1 and CDR2 are MGHRA and YSYEKL. The ends lost 1 base at V and 3 bases at J; junction bases unmatched: 5. This CDR3 contains 17 residues. The CDR3 DNA reads as TGCGCCAGCAGCCAAGCGACCGGGACTAGCGGCTACAATGAGCAGTTCTTC. Protein product: CASSQATGTSGYNEQFF.

V gene TRBV27 combines with J gene TRBJ2-1, with no clear D. Germline V CDR1 and CDR2: MNHEY, SMNVEV (reference sequence). The length of the CDR3 is 15 residues. The V end lost 5 bases, the J end lost 0 bases, and 11 bases lay between the germline ends. CDR3 sequence reads: CASSIQDSSYNEQFF. DNA of the CDR3: TGTGCCAGCAGTATCCAGGATAGCTCCTACAATGAGCAGTTCTTC.

The rearrangement links TRBV7-8 to TRBJ2-7; D could derive from TRBD1 or TRBD2 (5 bases each). Germline values: CDR1 SGHVS, CDR2 FQNEAQ. The CDR3 extends over 14 amino acids. Between the trimmed V and J ends, which lost 5 bases and 4 bases, there was a span of 15 bases. The CDR3 is CASSPADGGYEQYF. DNA for the CDR3: TGTGCCAGCAGCCCGGCGGATGGGGGTTACGAGCAGTACTTC.

The V and J genes are TRBV7-9 and TRBJ2-7; 9 positions agree with TRBD2. Germline V gene data show CDR1 as SEHNR and CDR2 as FQNEAQ (reference sequence). Germline trimming cut 5 bases from V and 1 base from J; bases unmatched to any gene: 3. This CDR3 has 14 residues. CDR3 sequence (DNA): TGTGCCAGCAGCCCGGGACTAGCTTCCTACGAGCAGTACTTC. Its protein product is CASSPGLASYEQYF.

The chain uses TRBV9 and TRBJ2-2; D perhaps matches TRBD2 (6 bases). Trimming shortened V by 3 bases and J by 1 base, and 10 bases separated the two germline ends. CDR1 and CDR2 from the germline V gene are SGDLS and YYNGEE. This CDR3 region has 15 residues. The DNA for the CDR3 is TGTGCCAGCAGCGCATCTAGCGTGAACACCGGGGAGCTGTTTTTT. Amino acids: CASSASSVNTGELFF.

The genes are TRBV6-1 and TRBJ1-4; 8 bases are a match to TRBD1. There are 17 residues in the CDR3. V lost 4 bases to trimming and J lost 0 bases; unmatched junction nucleotides: 7. Germline-derived CDR1 and CDR2 are MNHNS and SASEGT. CDR3 sequence (DNA): TGTGCCAGCAGTGCCATGGGACAGGTCGCAACTAATGAAAAACTGTTTTTT. Protein sequence: CASSAMGQVATNEKLFF.